This T cell receptor (beta chain) originates from a study of T cell responses to AZD1222 COVID-19 vaccine. Study observations and caveats: Vaccine-associated CD4 TCRs spanned spike, dominant at 160-218 and 743-854. Repertoire collection took place solely once the T cell response had peaked.

Germline V gene data show CDR1 as SGHAT and CDR2 as FQNNGV. CDR3 size: 14 residues. Trimming removed 5 bases from V and 6 bases from J, with 14 bases in between. This clone was seen just once. Antigen unknown. TCRdb's table, derived via immunoSEQ multiplex PCR, lists solely in-frame clones and lacks some. Of about 190,000 clones detected, approximately 94% appear once; the ten largest clones hold 7.5% to 9.5%. The TCR originated in an adult in good health. This sample comprised peripheral blood, obtained on day 0 of AZD1222 vaccination. J is TRBJ1-5 and V is TRBV11-2; the D is unclear. CDR3 DNA: TGTGCCAGCAGCGCGGGGTACGATAGTCAGCCCCAGCATTTT. As protein: CASSAGYDSQPQHF.